Only one count was recorded for the clone carrying this T cell receptor beta chain. In terms of age and location, participants ranged from roughly 18 to 90 years and lived in 24 US areas. Either two negative PCRs, clearance, or symptom resolution qualified Cohort 3 donors as recovered. The data were obtained in a study of blood T cell repertoires in COVID-19. CDR3 length: 14 amino acids. Germline V gene lookup returns CDR1 SEHNR and CDR2 FQNEAQ (reference sequence). V dropped 5 bases and J dropped 2 bases, with 7 bases sitting between them. In the authors' workflow: Reference gene primer amplification in the assay estimated nucleated cell counts. The table came from immunoSEQ multiplex PCR; TCRdb's copy has only in-frame clones and leaves some out. That table is the source of V, J and clone size, and D and trimming were worked out from the DNA. The sample lists a few hundred thousand clones, roughly 87% occurring once.

This TCR was sampled from a woman in her thirties who had recovered from COVID-19. Sequenced: PBMCs or T cells enriched from blood (not recorded which). This chain joins TRBV7-9 and TRBJ1-6; D gene unclear. Here the CDR3 DNA reads TGTGCCAGCAGCCCAGAAACCTATAATTCACCCCTCCACTTT. Its translation is CASSPETYNSPLHF.